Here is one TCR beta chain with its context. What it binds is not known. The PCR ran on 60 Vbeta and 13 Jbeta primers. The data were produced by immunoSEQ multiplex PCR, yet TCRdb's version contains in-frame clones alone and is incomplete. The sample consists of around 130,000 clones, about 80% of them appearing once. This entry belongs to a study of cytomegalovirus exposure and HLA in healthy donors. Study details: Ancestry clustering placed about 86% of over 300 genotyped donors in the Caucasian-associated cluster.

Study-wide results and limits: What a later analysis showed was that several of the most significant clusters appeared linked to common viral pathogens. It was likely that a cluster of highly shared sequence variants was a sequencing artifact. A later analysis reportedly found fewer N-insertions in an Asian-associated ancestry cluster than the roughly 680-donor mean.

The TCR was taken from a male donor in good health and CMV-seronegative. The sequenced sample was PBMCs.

The CDR3 sequence: CAWTFSGAGNTIYF. The CDR3 bases are TGTGCCTGGACCTTTTCAGGGGCTGGAAACACCATATATTTT. V gene TRBV30 combines with J gene TRBJ1-3; tentative D call: TRBD1 (6 bases). Germline values: CDR1 GTSNPN, CDR2 SVGIG (reference sequence). V was pared by 4 bases and J by 2 bases, with 12 bases between. This CDR3 contains 14 residues.